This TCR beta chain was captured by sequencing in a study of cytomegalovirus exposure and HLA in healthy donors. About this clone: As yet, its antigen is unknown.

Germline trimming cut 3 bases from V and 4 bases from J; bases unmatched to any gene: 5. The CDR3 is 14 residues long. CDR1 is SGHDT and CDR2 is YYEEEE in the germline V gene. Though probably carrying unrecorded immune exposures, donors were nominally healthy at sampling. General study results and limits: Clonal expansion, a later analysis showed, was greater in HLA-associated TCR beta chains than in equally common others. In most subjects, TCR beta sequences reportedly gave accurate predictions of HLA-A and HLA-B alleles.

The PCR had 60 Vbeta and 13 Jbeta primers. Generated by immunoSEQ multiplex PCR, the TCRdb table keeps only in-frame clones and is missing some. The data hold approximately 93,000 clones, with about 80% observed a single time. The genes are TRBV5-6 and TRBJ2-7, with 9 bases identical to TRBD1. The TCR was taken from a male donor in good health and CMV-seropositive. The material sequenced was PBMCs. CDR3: CASSWGTGRYEQYF. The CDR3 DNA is TGTGCCAGCAGCTGGGGGACAGGGCGGTACGAGCAGTACTTC.